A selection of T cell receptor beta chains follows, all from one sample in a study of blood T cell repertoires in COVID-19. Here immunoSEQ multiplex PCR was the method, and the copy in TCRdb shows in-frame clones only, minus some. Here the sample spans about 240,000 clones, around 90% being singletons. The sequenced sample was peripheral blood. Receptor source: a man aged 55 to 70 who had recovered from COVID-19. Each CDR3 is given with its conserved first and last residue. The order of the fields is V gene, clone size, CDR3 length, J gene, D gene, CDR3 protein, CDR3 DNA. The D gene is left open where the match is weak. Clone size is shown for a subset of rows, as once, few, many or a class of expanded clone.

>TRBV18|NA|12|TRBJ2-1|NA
CASSPTRDEQFF
TGTGCCAGCTCACCGACTAGGGATGAGCAGTTCTTC
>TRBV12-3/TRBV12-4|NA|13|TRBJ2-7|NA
CASSRTVSYEQYF
TGTGCCAGCAGTCGGACAGTTTCTTACGAGCAGTACTTC
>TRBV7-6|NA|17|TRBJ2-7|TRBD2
CASSGYAIERGAMQQYF
TGTGCCAGCAGCGGATATGCAATAGAGCGGGGGGCGATGCAGCAGTACTTC
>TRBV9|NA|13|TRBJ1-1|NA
CASSYGDSTEAFF
TGTGCCAGCAGCTACGGGGATTCTACTGAAGCTTTCTTT
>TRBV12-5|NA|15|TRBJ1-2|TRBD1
CASGTRQGSLYGYTF
TGTGCTAGTGGTACACGACAGGGTTCGTTGTATGGCTACACCTTC
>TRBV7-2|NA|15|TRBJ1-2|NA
CASTLSPRERRGYTF
TGTGCCAGCACCCTCAGTCCCCGGGAAAGGCGTGGCTACACCTTC
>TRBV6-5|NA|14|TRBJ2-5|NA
CASIQGNGGETQYF
TGTGCCAGCATCCAGGGGAACGGTGGGGAGACCCAGTACTTC
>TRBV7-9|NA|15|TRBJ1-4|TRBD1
CASSTTDRGREKLFF
TGTGCCAGCAGCACCACGGACAGGGGTCGAGAAAAACTGTTTTTT
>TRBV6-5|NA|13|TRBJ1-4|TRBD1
CASTRGRLEKLFF
TGTGCCAGCACTAGGGGGCGCTTGGAAAAACTGTTTTTT
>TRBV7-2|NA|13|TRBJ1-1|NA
CASSLTVDTEAFF
TGTGCCAGCAGCTTGACAGTCGACACTGAAGCTTTCTTT
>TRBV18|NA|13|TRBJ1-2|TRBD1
CASSPGTGEGYTF
TGTGCCAGCTCACCCGGGACAGGGGAGGGCTACACCTTC
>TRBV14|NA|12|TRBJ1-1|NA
CASSPNREQAFF
TGTGCCAGCAGCCCCAACCGAGAACAAGCTTTCTTT
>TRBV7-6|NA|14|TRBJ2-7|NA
CASSLAGPYQEQYF
TGTGCCAGCAGCTTAGCGGGGCCTTACCAGGAGCAGTACTTC
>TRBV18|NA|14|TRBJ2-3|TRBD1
CASSPNRGTDTQYF
TGTGCCAGCTCACCAAACAGGGGGACAGATACGCAGTATTTT
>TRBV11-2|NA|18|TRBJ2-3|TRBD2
CASSLKSTSGGAADTQYF
TGTGCCAGCAGCTTAAAGTCGACGAGCGGGGGGGCCGCAGATACGCAGTATTTT
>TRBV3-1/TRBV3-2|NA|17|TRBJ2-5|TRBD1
CASSLDTSKGARETQYF
TGTGCCAGCAGCCTAGACACATCGAAGGGGGCTAGGGAGACCCAGTACTTC
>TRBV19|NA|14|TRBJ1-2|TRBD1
CASSLDRAGRGYTF
TGTGCCAGTAGCCTTGACAGGGCTGGACGAGGCTACACCTTC
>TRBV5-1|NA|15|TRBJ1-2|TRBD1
CASSLLQGADYGYTF
TGCGCCAGCAGCTTGCTCCAGGGGGCAGATTATGGCTACACCTTC
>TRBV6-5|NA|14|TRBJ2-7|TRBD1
CASSTRQGAREQYF
TGTGCCAGCAGTACCCGACAGGGGGCGCGGGAGCAGTACTTC
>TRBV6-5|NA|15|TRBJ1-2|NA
CASSGQKKNNYGYTF
TGTGCCTCCTCAGGACAGAAAAAAAATAACTATGGCTACACCTTC
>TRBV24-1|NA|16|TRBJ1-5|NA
CATSAAGGAGNQPQHF
TGTGCCACCAGTGCTGCCGGGGGGGCGGGCAATCAGCCCCAGCATTTT
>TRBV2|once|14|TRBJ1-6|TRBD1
CASSFGQDNSPLHF
TGTGCCAGCAGTTTCGGACAGGATAATTCACCCCTCCACTTT
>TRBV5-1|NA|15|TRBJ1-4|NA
CASSTGDSQGEKLFF
TGCGCCAGCAGCACCGGCGACAGTCAGGGTGAAAAACTGTTTTTT
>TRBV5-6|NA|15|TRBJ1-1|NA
CASSSFNQGQTEAFF
TGTGCCAGCAGCTCCTTTAATCAGGGGCAGACTGAAGCTTTCTTT
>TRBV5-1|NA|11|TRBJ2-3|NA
CASTYEGAQYF
TGCGCCAGCACCTACGAGGGTGCGCAGTATTTT
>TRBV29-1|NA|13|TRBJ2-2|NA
CSVAGQNTGELFF
TGCAGCGTCGCCGGACAGAACACCGGGGAGCTGTTTTTT
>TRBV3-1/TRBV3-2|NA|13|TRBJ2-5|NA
CASSRGGQETQYF
TGTGCCAGCAGCCGAGGTGGACAAGAGACCCAGTACTTC
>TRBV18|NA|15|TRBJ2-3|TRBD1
CASSVDRGGGDTQYF
TGTGCCAGCTCAGTAGACAGGGGAGGTGGAGATACGCAGTATTTT
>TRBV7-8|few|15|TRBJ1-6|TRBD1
CASSPHRGDHSPLHF
TGTGCCAGCAGCCCTCACAGGGGTGATCATTCACCCCTCCACTTT
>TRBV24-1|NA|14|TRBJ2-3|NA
CATSDARRIGTQYF
TGTGCCACCAGTGATGCTCGGAGGATAGGCACGCAGTATTTT
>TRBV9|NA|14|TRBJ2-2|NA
CASSDRVLAGELFF
TGTGCCAGCAGCGACCGGGTGTTGGCCGGGGAGCTGTTTTTT
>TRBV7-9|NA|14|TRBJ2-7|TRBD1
CASSLTDRAYEQYF
TGTGCCAGCAGCCTGACAGACAGGGCGTACGAGCAGTACTTC
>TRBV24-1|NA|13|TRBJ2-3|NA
CATSDWTADTQYF
TGTGCCACCAGTGATTGGACAGCAGATACGCAGTATTTT
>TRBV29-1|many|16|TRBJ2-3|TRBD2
CSVVPSGGPSTDTQYF
TGCAGCGTTGTTCCTAGCGGGGGGCCTAGCACAGATACGCAGTATTTT
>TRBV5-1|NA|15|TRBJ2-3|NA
CASSRPGRGRDTQYF
TGCGCCAGCAGCCGCCCGGGTCGAGGGAGGGATACGCAGTATTTT
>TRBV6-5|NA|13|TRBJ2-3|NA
CASSYEVTDTQYF
TGTGCCAGCAGTTACGAGGTCACAGATACGCAGTATTTT
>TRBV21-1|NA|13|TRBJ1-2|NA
CASTAGTPYGYTF
TGTGCCAGCACCGCCGGGACACCCTATGGCTACACCTTC
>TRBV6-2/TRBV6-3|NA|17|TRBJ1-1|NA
CASSYSGTGTLNTEAFF
TGTGCCAGCAGTTACTCGGGGACGGGGACTTTGAACACTGAAGCTTTCTTT
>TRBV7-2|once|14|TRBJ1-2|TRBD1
CASSPDRVNYGYTF
TGTGCCAGCAGTCCCGACAGGGTTAACTATGGCTACACCTTC
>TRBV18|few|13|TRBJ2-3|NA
CASSPQTADTQYF
TGTGCCAGCTCGCCCCAGACAGCAGATACGCAGTATTTT
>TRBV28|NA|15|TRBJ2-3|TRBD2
CASSSGGGGTDTQYF
TGTGCCAGCAGTTCGGGCGGGGGAGGCACAGATACGCAGTATTTT
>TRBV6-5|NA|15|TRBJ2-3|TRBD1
CASSRGTGAGDTQYF
TGTGCCAGCAGTCGAGGGACAGGGGCAGGAGATACGCAGTATTTT
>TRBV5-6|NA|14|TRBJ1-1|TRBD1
CASSPGQYNTEAFF
TGTGCCAGCAGCCCGGGACAGTATAACACTGAAGCTTTCTTT
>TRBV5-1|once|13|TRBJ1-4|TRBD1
CASSFGQVGKLFF
TGCGCCAGCAGCTTCGGACAGGTCGGAAAACTGTTTTTT
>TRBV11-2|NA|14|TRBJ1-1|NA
CASSFSALNTEAFF
TGTGCCAGCAGCTTCTCTGCACTAAACACTGAAGCTTTCTTT
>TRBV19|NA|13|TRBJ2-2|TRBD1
CASSVTGTGELFF
TGTGCCAGTAGTGTGACAGGGACCGGGGAGCTGTTTTTT
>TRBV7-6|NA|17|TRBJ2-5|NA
CASSLMLQAGIGETQYF
TGTGCCAGCAGCTTAATGTTGCAGGCGGGCATAGGGGAGACCCAGTACTTC
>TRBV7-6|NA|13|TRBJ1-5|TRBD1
CASSTGGNQPQHF
TGTGCCAGCAGTACAGGGGGGAATCAGCCCCAGCATTTT
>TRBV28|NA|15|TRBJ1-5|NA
CASSLSRGAHQPQHF
TGTGCCAGCAGTTTAAGTCGGGGGGCTCATCAGCCCCAGCATTTT
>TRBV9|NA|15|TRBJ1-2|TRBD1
CASSVGTGRGYGYTF
TGTGCCAGCAGCGTAGGGACAGGAAGAGGGTATGGCTACACCTTC
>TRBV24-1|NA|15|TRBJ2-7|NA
CAIPKLQETNYEQYF
TGTGCCATCCCCAAACTTCAAGAGACAAACTACGAGCAGTACTTC
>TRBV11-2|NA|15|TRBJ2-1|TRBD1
CASSFSGTGNDEQFF
TGTGCCAGCAGTTTCTCCGGGACAGGGAACGATGAGCAGTTCTTC
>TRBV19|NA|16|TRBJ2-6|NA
CASIRTEPWGANVLTF
TGTGCCAGTATACGGACAGAGCCCTGGGGGGCCAACGTCCTGACTTTC
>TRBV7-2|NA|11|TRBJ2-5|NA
CASSQRETQYF
TGTGCCAGCAGCCAGCGAGAGACCCAGTACTTC
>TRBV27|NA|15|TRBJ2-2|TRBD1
CASSLGQGVTGELFF
TGTGCCAGCAGTTTAGGACAGGGGGTCACCGGGGAGCTGTTTTTT